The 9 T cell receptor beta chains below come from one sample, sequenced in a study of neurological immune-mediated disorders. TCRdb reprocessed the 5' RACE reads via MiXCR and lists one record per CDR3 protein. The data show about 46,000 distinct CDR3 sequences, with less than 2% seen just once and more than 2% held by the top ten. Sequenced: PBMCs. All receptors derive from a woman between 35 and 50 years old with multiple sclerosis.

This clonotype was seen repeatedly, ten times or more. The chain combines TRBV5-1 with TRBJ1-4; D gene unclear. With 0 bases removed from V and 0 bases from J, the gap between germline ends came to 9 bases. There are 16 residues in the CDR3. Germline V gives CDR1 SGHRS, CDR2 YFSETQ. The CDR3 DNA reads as TGCGCCAGCAGCTTGGTACAGTTCTCAACTAATGAAAAACTGTTTTTT. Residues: CASSLVQFSTNEKLFF.

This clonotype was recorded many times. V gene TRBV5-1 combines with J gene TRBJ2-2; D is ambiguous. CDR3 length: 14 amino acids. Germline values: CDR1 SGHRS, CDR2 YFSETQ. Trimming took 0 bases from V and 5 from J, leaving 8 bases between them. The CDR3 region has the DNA TGCGCCAGCAGCTTGGTCGCCCTTACCGGGGAGCTGTTTTTT. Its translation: CASSLVALTGELFF.

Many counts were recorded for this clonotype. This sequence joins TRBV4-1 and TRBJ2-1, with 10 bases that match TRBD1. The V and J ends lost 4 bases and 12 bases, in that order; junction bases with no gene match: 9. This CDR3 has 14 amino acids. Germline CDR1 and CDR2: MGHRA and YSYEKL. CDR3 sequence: CASSPRQGARGQFF. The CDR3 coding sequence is TGCGCCAGCAGCCCCCGACAGGGGGCGCGGGGGCAGTTCTTC.

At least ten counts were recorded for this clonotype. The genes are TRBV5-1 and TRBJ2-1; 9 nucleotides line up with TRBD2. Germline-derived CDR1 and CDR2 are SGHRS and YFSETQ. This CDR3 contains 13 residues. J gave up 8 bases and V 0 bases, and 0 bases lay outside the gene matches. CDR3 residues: CASSLGLADEQFF. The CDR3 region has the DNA TGCGCCAGCAGCTTGGGACTAGCGGATGAGCAGTTCTTC.

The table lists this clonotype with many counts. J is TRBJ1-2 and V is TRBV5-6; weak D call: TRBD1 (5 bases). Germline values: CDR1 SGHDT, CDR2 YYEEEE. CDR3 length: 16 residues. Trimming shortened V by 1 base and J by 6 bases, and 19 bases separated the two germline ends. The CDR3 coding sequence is TGTGCCAGCAGCTTGATTCCAGGGTGGGGAGAGCATGGCTACACCTTC. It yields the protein CASSLIPGWGEHGYTF.

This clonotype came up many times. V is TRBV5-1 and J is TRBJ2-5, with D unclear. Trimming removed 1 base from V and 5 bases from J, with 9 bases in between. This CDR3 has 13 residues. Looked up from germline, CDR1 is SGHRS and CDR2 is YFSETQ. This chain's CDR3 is CASSLFGTETQYF. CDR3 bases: TGCGCCAGCAGCTTGTTTGGAACGGAGACCCAGTACTTC.

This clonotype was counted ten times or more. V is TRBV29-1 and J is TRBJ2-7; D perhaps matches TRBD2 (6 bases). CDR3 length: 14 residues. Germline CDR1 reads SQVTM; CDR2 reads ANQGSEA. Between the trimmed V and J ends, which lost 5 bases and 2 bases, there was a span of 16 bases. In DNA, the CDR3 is TGCAGCGTTTCCCGGGACTCTATAGCCTACGAGCAGTACTTC. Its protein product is CSVSRDSIAYEQYF.

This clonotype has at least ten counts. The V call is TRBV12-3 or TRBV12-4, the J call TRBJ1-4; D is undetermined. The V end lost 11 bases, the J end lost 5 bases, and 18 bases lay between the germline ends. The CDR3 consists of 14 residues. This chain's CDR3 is CAVSLAQPNEKLFF. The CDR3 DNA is TGTGCCGTTTCCCTGGCCCAACCAAATGAAAAACTGTTTTTT.

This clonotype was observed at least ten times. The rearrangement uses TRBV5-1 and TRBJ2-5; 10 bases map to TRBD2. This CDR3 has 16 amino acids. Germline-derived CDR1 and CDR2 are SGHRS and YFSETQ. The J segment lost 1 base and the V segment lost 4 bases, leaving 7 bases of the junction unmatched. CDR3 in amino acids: CASSVAGGISQETQYF. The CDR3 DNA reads TGCGCCAGCAGCGTAGCGGGGGGTATTAGCCAAGAGACCCAGTACTTC. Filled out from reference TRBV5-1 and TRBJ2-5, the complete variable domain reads KAGVTQTPRYLIKTRGQQVTLSCSPISGHRSVSWYQQTPGQGLQFLFEYFSETQRNKGNFPGRFSGRQFSNSRSEMNVSTLELGDSALYLCASSVAGGISQETQYFGPGTRLLVL.